Each of the 10 T cell receptor beta chains below was sequenced from the same sample in a study of tumor-infiltrating lymphocytes in primary liver carcinoma. Production of TCR beta cDNA used 500 ng total RNA together with a constant-region primer. It was through three nested multiplex PCR rounds of slightly modified ARM-PCR that TCR beta libraries arose. The first two PCR rounds used TRBV1-TRBV30 forward primers with a C-beta reverse primer, 10 to 11 cycles each. One entry per CDR3 protein results from TCRdb running MiXCR on the multiplex PCR reads. The table shows a few hundred thousand distinct CDR3 sequences, with 50% to 60% occurring only once. Extraction also yielded germline DNA, while blood RNA was obtained from unsorted whole blood. The specimen was peripheral blood. The origin of the receptors is a woman aged 30 to 39 with primary liver carcinoma and hepatitis B virus infection.

In this sample, this clonotype turned up a few times. One end of the junction is discordant with germline, which a read error may explain. The CDR3 sequence is CASSLTSGANVLTF. The CDR3 nucleotides read TGTGCCAGCAGTTTAACTTCTGGGGCCAACGTCCTGACTTTC. V and J are TRBV7-3 and TRBJ2-6; D remains unclear. Germline assignment: CDR1 SGHTA and CDR2 FQGTGA. This CDR3 has 14 amino acids.

Worth noting for this clonotype: One junction end does not reproduce the germline sequence, and a read error may be involved. The J gene is TRBJ1-5, the V gene TRBV11-2; D gene unclear. This CDR3 has 13 residues. CDR1 and CDR2 from the germline V gene are SGHAT and FQNNGV. The CDR3 loop is CASSRANNQPQHF. The CDR3 region has the DNA TGTGCCAGCAGCAGGGCCAACAATCAACCCCAGCATTTT.

This clonotype turned up a few times. The J gene is TRBJ2-1, the V gene TRBV12-3 or TRBV12-4; 12 bases line up with TRBD2. V lost 6 bases to trimming and J lost 7 bases; unmatched junction nucleotides: 16. This CDR3 region has 18 residues. The CDR3, as DNA: TGTGCCAGCAGCCACGGCGGACTAGCGGGAACGGATGGGAATGAGCAGTTCTTC. Encoded protein: CASSHGGLAGTDGNEQFF.

A note on this clonotype: The junction departs from germline at one end; a sequencing error may be responsible. This chain's CDR3 is CASSQARDRLSPFHF. CDR3 nucleotides: TGTGCCAGCAGCCAAGCGAGGGACAGGCTTTCACCCTTCCACTTT. The chain carries TRBV4-2 and TRBJ1-6; 8 bases fit TRBD1. CDR1 LGHNA and CDR2 YNFKEQ come from the germline V gene. This CDR3 region has 15 residues.

On this clonotype itself: This clone may be a read error of a much larger clone one base away. The CDR3 loop reads CASSTRDIGEKPFF. In DNA form, the CDR3 reads TGTGCCAGCAGTACCCGGGATATCGGTGAAAAACCGTTTTTT. The chain joins TRBV6-5 to TRBJ1-4; no clear D. Germline CDR1 and CDR2: MNHEY and SVGAGI. This CDR3 has 14 amino acids.

Points on this clonotype: A junction end diverges from the germline sequence, so it may reflect a read error. The genes are TRBV7-8 and TRBJ1-5; a possible D gene is TRBD1 (6 bases). Looked up from germline, CDR1 is SGHVS and CDR2 is FQNEAQ. The CDR3 is made up of 17 amino acids. The CDR3 loop reads CASSRSGGDWSNQPQRF. CDR3 coding DNA: TGTGCCAGCAGCCGCTCTGGGGGCGATTGGTCTAATCAGCCCCAGCGTTTT.

This clonotype was found a few times. The chain links TRBV4-3 to TRBJ2-3, with D possibly being TRBD2 (5 bases). V lost 2 bases, J lost 0 bases, and 9 bases lay in between. Germline CDR1 LGHNA, CDR2 YSLEER. The CDR3 runs 15 residues. In DNA form, the CDR3 reads TGCGCCAGCAGCCAATTGGACTTCAGCACAGATACGCAGTATTTT. Amino acids: CASSQLDFSTDTQYF.

The genes are TRBV7-9 and TRBJ2-7; unclear D gene. The CDR3 loop spans 13 amino acids. The germline gives CDR1 SEHNR, CDR2 FQNEAQ (reference sequence). V was clipped by 5 bases and J by 4 bases, with 12 bases between them. CDR3 residues: CASSTLTFYEQYF. For the CDR3, the DNA is TGTGCCAGCAGCACCTTGACATTTTACGAGCAGTACTTC.

The rearrangement joins TRBV12-3 or TRBV12-4 to TRBJ2-1, with TRBD1 matching over 8 bases. The CDR3 is 13 residues long. With 4 bases clipped from V and 10 bases from J, the junction kept 6 bases outside the gene matches. This CDR3 reads CASSSQGAGEQFF. The CDR3 nucleotides read TGTGCCAGCAGTTCCCAGGGGGCGGGCGAGCAGTTCTTC.

V usage is TRBV30 and J usage is TRBJ1-2; the match to TRBD1 covers 8 bases. J lost 7 bases, V lost 8 bases, and 9 bases had no gene match. The CDR3 is 12 residues long. Germline CDR1 GTSNPN, CDR2 SVGIG (reference sequence). This CDR3 is CARPGTGGGYTF. The CDR3 bases are TGTGCCCGGCCGGGGACAGGAGGTGGCTACACCTTC.